Below are 21 T cell receptor beta chains sequenced from a single sample in a study of cytomegalovirus exposure and HLA in healthy donors. PCR was performed using 60 Vbeta and 13 Jbeta primers. TCRdb keeps only in-frame clones here, not all; method: immunoSEQ multiplex PCR. The table lists about 150,000 clones, 60% to 80% of them singletons. The sequencing input was PBMCs. These TCRs come from a man aged 25-40 years in good health and CMV-seronegative.

The V call is TRBV27, the J call TRBJ2-3; D is undetermined. Trimming left V 5 bases short and J 6 bases short, with 15 bases between. The CDR3 loop spans 14 amino acids. From germline, CDR1 is MNHEY and CDR2 SMNVEV (reference sequence). DNA for the CDR3: TGTGCCAGCAGTCATTACGGAGTCCTGGATACGCAGTATTTT. It is translated as CASSHYGVLDTQYF.

The chain links TRBV18 to TRBJ2-2; 7 positions match TRBD1. Germline trimming cut 5 bases from V and 6 bases from J; bases unmatched to any gene: 6. CDR3 length: 14 residues. Germline assignment: CDR1 KGHSH and CDR2 LQKENI. The DNA for the CDR3 is TGTGCCAGCTCATCCTACAGGGGTCCCGGGGAGCTGTTTTTT. Its translation is CASSSYRGPGELFF.

As concerns this clone: Its ends do not fully match the called genes, so a read error is possible. The V and J genes are TRBV7-7 and TRBJ2-7, with TRBD1 matching over 7 bases. This CDR3 is 13 amino acids long. CDR1 is SSHAT, CDR2 FNYEAQ, per germline (reference sequence). CDR3 sequence reads: CASSLERGLEQYF. In nucleotides, the CDR3 is TGTGCTAGCAGCTTAGAAAGGGGGCTCGAGCAGTACTTC.

The gene calls are TRBV19 and TRBJ1-2; 9 bases agree with TRBD1. This CDR3 is 14 amino acids long. Germline CDR1 LNHDA, CDR2 SQIVND (reference sequence). V shed 7 bases, J shed 4 bases, and the junction held 7 bases outside the gene matches. CDR3 nucleotides: TGTGCCAGTACCTGGACAGGGGTGAGCTATGGCTACACCTTC. It translates to CASTWTGVSYGYTF.

This chain joins TRBV27 and TRBJ2-7, with 8 bases that match TRBD2. Germline-derived CDR1 and CDR2 are MNHEY and SMNVEV (reference sequence). The V and J ends lost 5 bases and 5 bases, in that order; junction bases with no gene match: 14. The CDR3 extends over 16 amino acids. The CDR3, as DNA: TGTGCCAGCAGTCAGCCAGGAGCCGGGACTAGAAACGAGCAGTACTTC. Amino acids: CASSQPGAGTRNEQYF.

Sample share makes this clone medium-sized. This rearrangement joins TRBV5-1 to TRBJ2-7, with D tentatively TRBD1 (5 bases). Trimming removed 6 bases at V and 7 bases at J, with 17 bases between. The CDR3 runs 13 residues. Germline CDR1 reads SGHRS; CDR2 reads YFSETQ. The CDR3 nucleotides read TGCGCCAGCAACTATTTAGGGGTCGGGGAGCAGTACTTC. Its translation is CASNYLGVGEQYF.

The table lists this clone with a few counts. The rearrangement uses TRBV27 and TRBJ2-1, with 9 bases aligning to TRBD1. CDR1 and CDR2 from the germline V gene are MNHEY and SMNVEV (reference sequence). The CDR3 consists of 14 residues. The ends lost 6 bases at V and 3 bases at J; junction bases unmatched: 3. CDR3 sequence reads: CASRGTGFYNEQFF. CDR3 nucleotide sequence: TGTGCCAGCAGGGGGACAGGGTTCTACAATGAGCAGTTCTTC.

This clone was seen only a few times. The chain links TRBV10-1 to TRBJ1-4, with 8 bases fitting TRBD1. The CDR3 contains 14 residues. Germline values: CDR1 WNHNN, CDR2 SYGVQD (reference sequence). V lost 4 bases, J lost 3 bases, and 1 base stayed unmatched. CDR3: CASSAGQANEKLFF. DNA of the CDR3: TGCGCCAGCAGTGCGGGACAGGCTAATGAAAAACTGTTTTTT.

This clone has a single count. The genes are TRBV10-3 and TRBJ1-4; perhaps TRBD1 as D (6 bases). Trimming pared 6 bases from V and 4 bases from J, leaving 15 bases between. Looked up from germline, CDR1 is ENHRY and CDR2 is SYGVKD. CDR3 length equals 15 residues. CDR3 DNA sequence: TGTGCCATCAGCGACTCGGGACAAAATAATGAAAAACTGTTTTTT. This encodes CAISDSGQNNEKLFF.

V gene TRBV5-1 combines with J gene TRBJ2-5; weak D call: TRBD2 (5 bases). CDR3 length: 15 residues. V was clipped by 1 base and J by 5 bases, with 15 bases between them. Germline V gene lookup returns CDR1 SGHRS and CDR2 YFSETQ. The CDR3 DNA follows: TGCGCCAGCAGCTTGCTACTAGTAAATGAGGAGACCCAGTACTTC. It yields the protein CASSLLLVNEETQYF.

The V call is TRBV5-8, the J call TRBJ1-5, with a tentative D call TRBD1 (6 bases). The CDR3 extends over 15 amino acids. The germline gives CDR1 SGHTS, CDR2 YDEGEE. V was pared by 4 bases and J by 4 bases, with 15 bases between. The DNA for the CDR3 is TGTGCCAGCAGCGGGAGGGGCAGGGGTAATCAGCCCCAGCATTTT. Translated, it gives CASSGRGRGNQPQHF.

V gene TRBV18 combines with J gene TRBJ1-4, with 8 bases lining up with TRBD1. The CDR3 loop spans 14 amino acids. Germline V gene data show CDR1 as KGHSH and CDR2 as LQKENI. Trimming removed 4 bases from V and 4 bases from J; junction bases left unmatched: 2. CDR3 region: CASSQGQGNEKLFF. The CDR3 coding sequence is TGTGCCAGCTCACAAGGACAGGGTAATGAAAAACTGTTTTTT.

The genes are TRBV6-1 and TRBJ1-5; 7 nucleotides agree with TRBD1. This CDR3 is 15 amino acids long. Germline loops: CDR1 MNHNS, CDR2 SASEGT. V trimming: 6 bases; J trimming: 3 bases; junction bases outside the gene matches: 8. The CDR3 is CASSLRDSPNQPQHF. Here the CDR3 DNA reads TGTGCCAGCAGCCTACGGGACAGCCCCAATCAGCCCCAGCATTTT.

This clone appeared once. The genes are TRBV7-8 and TRBJ2-3, with a tentative D call TRBD2 (5 bases). The CDR3 is 15 residues long. V was trimmed by 8 bases and J by 0 bases, leaving 15 bases between them. CDR1 SGHVS and CDR2 FQNEAQ come from the germline V gene. CDR3 DNA: TGTGCCAGCGGGTCTACGGCTAGCAGCACAGATACGCAGTATTTT. Protein sequence: CASGSTASSTDTQYF.

The J gene is TRBJ2-7, the V gene TRBV28; possible D gene TRBD2, 6 bases. The CDR3 contains 17 residues. The ends were cut back, 2 bases at V and 0 bases at J, with 17 bases in the middle. Germline CDR1 reads MDHEN; CDR2 reads SYDVKM. The CDR3 protein is CASSLALGGRDSYEQYF. The CDR3 DNA reads as TGTGCCAGCAGTTTAGCGCTCGGGGGACGGGACTCCTACGAGCAGTACTTC.

The chain has TRBV18 and TRBJ1-1, with a tentative D call TRBD1 (5 bases). Trimming pared 1 base from V and 2 bases from J, leaving 8 bases between. The germline V gene encodes CDR1 KGHSH and CDR2 LQKENI. This CDR3 is built from 14 residues. In nucleotides, the CDR3 is TGTGCCAGCTCACCACAGGACACTAACACTGAAGCTTTCTTT. Translation gives CASSPQDTNTEAFF.

The rearrangement links TRBV10-1 to TRBJ2-1; 7 bases line up with TRBD2. Trimming took 0 bases from V and 8 from J; bases not matched to a gene: 7. CDR1 WNHNN and CDR2 SYGVQD come from the germline V gene (reference sequence). The CDR3 has 15 residues. CDR3 sequence (DNA): TGCGCCAGCAGTGAGTCGTGGGGGGGGATCCATGAGCAGTTCTTC. Amino acids: CASSESWGGIHEQFF.

The chain uses TRBV11-2 and TRBJ2-5, with 8 bases aligning to TRBD2. The CDR3 sequence is 16 residues long. With V trimmed by 0 bases and J by 5 bases, 8 bases remained unmatched. Germline V gene sequence: CDR1 SGHAT, CDR2 FQNNGV. CDR3 sequence: CASSLDLGSGGETQYF. DNA of the CDR3: TGTGCCAGCAGCTTAGATCTTGGTTCGGGGGGGGAGACCCAGTACTTC.

The chain joins TRBV5-1 to TRBJ2-4; TRBD1 might be the D (6 bases). Germline-derived CDR1 and CDR2 are SGHRS and YFSETQ. The length of the CDR3 is 14 residues. Trimming stripped 4 bases from V and 3 bases from J, with 11 bases between. The CDR3 loop is CASSVRDIKNIQYF. The CDR3 nucleotides read TGCGCCAGCAGCGTCCGGGACATCAAAAACATTCAGTACTTC.

The chain is built from TRBV4-1 and TRBJ2-2; TRBD2 matches 13 bases. CDR3 length equals 18 residues. Germline V CDR1 and CDR2: MGHRA, YSYEKL. Trimming removed 3 bases from V and 7 bases from J; junction bases left unmatched: 11. The CDR3 sequence is CASSHQTSGRALVGELFF. In DNA form, the CDR3 reads TGCGCCAGCAGCCACCAAACTAGCGGGAGGGCCTTGGTCGGGGAGCTGTTTTTT.

CDR3 bases: TGTGCCATCAGTGAAAGTTTTTTTGCGGACGAGCAGTACTTC. Amino acid sequence: CAISESFFADEQYF. This sequence joins TRBV10-3 and TRBJ2-7; no reliable D call. The germline V gene encodes CDR1 ENHRY and CDR2 SYGVKD. The CDR3 contains 14 residues. The V end was cut by 3 bases, the J end by 5 bases, with 14 bases between.